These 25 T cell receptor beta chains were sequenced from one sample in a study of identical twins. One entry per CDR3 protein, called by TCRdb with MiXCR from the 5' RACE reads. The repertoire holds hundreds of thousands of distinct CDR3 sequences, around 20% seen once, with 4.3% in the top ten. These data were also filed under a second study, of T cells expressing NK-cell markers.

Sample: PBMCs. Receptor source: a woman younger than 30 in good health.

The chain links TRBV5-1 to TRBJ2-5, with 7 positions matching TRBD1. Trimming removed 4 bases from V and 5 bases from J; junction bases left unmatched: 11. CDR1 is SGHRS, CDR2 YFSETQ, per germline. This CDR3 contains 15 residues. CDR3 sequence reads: CASSRGQYFGETQYF. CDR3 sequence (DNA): TGCGCCAGCAGCCGGGGACAGTATTTTGGGGAGACCCAGTACTTC. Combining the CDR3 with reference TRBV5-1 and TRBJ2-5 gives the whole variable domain KAGVTQTPRYLIKTRGQQVTLSCSPISGHRSVSWYQQTPGQGLQFLFEYFSETQRNKGNFPGRFSGRQFSNSRSEMNVSTLELGDSALYLCASSRGQYFGETQYFGPGTRLLVL.

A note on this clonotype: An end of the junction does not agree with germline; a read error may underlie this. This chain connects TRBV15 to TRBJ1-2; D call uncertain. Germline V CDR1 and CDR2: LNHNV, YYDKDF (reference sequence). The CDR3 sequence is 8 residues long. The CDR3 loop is CATSGGNF. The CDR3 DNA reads TGTGCCACCAGCGGTGGGAACTTC.

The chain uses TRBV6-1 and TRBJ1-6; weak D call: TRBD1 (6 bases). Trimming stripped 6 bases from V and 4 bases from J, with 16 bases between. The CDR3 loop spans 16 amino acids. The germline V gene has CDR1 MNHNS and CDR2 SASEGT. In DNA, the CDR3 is TGTGCCAGCAGACCACCTACAGGGCGGTATAATTCACCCCTCCACTTT. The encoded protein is CASRPPTGRYNSPLHF.

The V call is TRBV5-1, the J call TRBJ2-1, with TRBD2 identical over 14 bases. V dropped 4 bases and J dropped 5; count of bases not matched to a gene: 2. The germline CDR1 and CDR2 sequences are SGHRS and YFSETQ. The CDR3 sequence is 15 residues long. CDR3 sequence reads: CASSVTSGGDNEQFF. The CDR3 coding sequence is TGCGCCAGCAGCGTGACTAGCGGGGGGGACAATGAGCAGTTCTTC.

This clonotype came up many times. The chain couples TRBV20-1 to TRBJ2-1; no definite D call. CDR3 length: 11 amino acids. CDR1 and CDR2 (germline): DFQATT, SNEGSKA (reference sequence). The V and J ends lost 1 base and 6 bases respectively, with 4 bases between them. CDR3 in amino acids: CSARGANEQFF. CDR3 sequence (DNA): TGCAGTGCTAGAGGGGCCAATGAGCAGTTCTTC.

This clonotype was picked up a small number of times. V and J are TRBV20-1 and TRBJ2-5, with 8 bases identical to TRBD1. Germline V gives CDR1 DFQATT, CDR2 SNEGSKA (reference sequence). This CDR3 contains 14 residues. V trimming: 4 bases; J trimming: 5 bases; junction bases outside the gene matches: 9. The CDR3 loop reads CSATGGQGRETQYF. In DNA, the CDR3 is TGCAGTGCTACGGGTGGACAGGGACGGGAGACCCAGTACTTC.

The CDR3 nucleotides read TGTGCCAGCACTAGCCGAGGGGCTAATGAGCAGTTCTTC. Amino acids: CASTSRGANEQFF. The chain uses TRBV6-2 or TRBV6-3 and TRBJ2-1; D could derive from TRBD1 or TRBD2 (5 bases each). This CDR3 has 13 amino acids. V gave up 7 bases and J gave up 7 bases, with 14 bases separating them. CDR1 MNHEY and CDR2 SVGEGT come from the germline V gene.

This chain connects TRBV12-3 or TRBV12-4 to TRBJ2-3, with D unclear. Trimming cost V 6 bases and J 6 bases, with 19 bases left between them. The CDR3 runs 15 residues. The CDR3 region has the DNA TGTGCCAGCAGCCCATATATGGGTTCAGGCGATACGCAGTATTTT. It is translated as CASSPYMGSGDTQYF.

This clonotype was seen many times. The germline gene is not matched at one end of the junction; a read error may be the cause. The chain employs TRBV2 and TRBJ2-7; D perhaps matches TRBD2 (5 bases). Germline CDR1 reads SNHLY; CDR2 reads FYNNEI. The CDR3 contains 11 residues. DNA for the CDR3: TGTGCCAGCAGTGGTGCGGGCCTCCCAGACTTC. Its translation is CASSGAGLPDF.

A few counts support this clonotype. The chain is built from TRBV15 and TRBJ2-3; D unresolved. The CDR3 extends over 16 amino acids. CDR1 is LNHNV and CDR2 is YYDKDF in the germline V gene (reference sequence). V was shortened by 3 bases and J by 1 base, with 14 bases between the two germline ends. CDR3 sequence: CATSSGLSVRTDTQYF. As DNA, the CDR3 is TGTGCCACCAGCAGCGGCCTCTCTGTCCGCACAGATACGCAGTATTTT.

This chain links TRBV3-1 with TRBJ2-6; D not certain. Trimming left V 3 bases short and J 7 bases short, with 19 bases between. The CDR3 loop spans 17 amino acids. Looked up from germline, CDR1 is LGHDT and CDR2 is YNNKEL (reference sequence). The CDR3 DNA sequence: TGTGCCAGCAGCCAGTTCGGTGCGAGTATAGTCGCCAACGTCCTGACTTTC. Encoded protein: CASSQFGASIVANVLTF.

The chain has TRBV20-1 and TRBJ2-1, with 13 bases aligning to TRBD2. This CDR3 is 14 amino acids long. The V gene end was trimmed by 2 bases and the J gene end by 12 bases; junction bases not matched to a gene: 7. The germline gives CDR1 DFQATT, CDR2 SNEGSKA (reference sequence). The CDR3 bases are TGCAGTGCTAGACGACTAGCGGGAGGTGGGCCGCAGTTCTTC. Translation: CSARRLAGGGPQFF.

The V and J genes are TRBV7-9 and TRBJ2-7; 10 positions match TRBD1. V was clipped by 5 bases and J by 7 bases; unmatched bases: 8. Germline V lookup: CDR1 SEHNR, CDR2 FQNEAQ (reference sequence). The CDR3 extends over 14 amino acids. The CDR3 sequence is CASSPGQGIGEQYF. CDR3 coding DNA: TGTGCCAGCAGCCCGGGACAGGGGATTGGGGAGCAGTACTTC.

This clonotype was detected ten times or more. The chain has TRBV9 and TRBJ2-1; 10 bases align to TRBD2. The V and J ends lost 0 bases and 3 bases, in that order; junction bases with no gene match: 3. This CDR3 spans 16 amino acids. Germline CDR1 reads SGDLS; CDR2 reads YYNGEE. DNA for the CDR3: TGTGCCAGCAGCGTAGTCAGCGGGGGGGACTACAATGAGCAGTTCTTC. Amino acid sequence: CASSVVSGGDYNEQFF.

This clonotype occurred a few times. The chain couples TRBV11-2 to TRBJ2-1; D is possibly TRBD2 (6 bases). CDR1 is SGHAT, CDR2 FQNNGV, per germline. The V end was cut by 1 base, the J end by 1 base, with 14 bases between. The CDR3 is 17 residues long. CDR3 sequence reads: CASSLVDWGTSYNEQFF. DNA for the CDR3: TGTGCCAGCAGCTTAGTGGATTGGGGGACTTCCTACAATGAGCAGTTCTTC.

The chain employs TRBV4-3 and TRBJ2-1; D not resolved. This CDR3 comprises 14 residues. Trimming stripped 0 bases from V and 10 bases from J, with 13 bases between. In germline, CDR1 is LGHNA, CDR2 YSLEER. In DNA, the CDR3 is TGCGCCAGCAGCCAAGATTATTGGCAAGGGGAGCAGTTCTTC. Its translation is CASSQDYWQGEQFF.

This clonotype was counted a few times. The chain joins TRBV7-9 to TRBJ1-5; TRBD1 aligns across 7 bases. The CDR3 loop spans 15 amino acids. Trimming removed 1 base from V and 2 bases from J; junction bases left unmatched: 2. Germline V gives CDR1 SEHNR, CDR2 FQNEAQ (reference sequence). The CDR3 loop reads CASSLGTGGNQPQHF. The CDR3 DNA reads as TGTGCCAGCAGCTTAGGAACAGGGGGCAATCAGCCCCAGCATTTT.

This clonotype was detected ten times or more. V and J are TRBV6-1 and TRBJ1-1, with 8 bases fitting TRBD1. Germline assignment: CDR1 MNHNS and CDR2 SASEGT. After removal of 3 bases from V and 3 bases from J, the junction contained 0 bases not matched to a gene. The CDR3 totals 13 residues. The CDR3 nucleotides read TGTGCCAGCAGTGACAGGGGGCACACTGAAGCTTTCTTT. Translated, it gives CASSDRGHTEAFF.

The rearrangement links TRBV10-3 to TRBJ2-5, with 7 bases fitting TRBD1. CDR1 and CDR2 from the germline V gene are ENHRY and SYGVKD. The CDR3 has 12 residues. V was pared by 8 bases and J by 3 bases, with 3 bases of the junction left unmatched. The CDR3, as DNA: TGTGCCATCGCGGACAGGAAAGAGACCCAGTACTTC. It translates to CAIADRKETQYF.

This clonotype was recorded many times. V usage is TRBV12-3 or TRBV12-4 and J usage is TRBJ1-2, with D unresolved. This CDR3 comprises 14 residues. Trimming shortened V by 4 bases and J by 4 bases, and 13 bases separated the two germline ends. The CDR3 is CASSSNQEGYGYTF. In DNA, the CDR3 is TGTGCCAGCAGTTCAAACCAAGAGGGCTATGGCTACACCTTC.

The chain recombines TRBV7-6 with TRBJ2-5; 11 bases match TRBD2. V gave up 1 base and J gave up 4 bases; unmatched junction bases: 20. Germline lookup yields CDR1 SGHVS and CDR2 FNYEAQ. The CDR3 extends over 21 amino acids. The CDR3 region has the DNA TGTGCCAGCAGCTTAGGCTCCGGGACTAGCGGTAATGCGGGTACCCGAGAGACCCAGTACTTC. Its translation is CASSLGSGTSGNAGTRETQYF. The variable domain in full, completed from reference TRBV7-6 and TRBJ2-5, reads GAGVSQSPRYKVTKRGQDVALRCDPISGHVSLYWYRQALGQGPEFLTYFNYEAQQDKSGLPNDRFSAERPEGSISTLTIQRTEQRDSAMYRCASSLGSGTSGNAGTRETQYFGPGTRLLVL.

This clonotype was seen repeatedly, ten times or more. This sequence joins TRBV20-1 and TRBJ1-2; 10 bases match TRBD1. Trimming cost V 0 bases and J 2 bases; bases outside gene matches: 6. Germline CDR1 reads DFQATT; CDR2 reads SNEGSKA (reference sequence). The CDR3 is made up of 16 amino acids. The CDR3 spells CSARDRQGAINYGYTF. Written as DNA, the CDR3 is TGCAGTGCTAGAGATCGACAGGGGGCCATAAACTATGGCTACACCTTC.

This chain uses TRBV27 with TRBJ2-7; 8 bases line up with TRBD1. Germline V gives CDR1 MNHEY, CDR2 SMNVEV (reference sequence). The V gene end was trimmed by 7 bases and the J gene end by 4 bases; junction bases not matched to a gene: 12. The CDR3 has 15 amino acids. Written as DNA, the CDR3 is TGTGCCAGCACAGGAACCGGGACAGGCGTTTACGAGCAGTACTTC. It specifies CASTGTGTGVYEQYF.

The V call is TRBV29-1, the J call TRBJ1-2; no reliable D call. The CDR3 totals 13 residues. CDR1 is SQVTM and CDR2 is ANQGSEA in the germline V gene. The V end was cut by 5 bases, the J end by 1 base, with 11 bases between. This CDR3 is CSVLWGVNYGYTF. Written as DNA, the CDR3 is TGCAGCGTTTTGTGGGGTGTTAACTATGGCTACACCTTC.

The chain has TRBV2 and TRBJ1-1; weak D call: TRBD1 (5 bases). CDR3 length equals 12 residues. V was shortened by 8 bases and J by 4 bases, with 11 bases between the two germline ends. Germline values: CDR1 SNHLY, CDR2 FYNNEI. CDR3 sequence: CASWGSTTEAFF. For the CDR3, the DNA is TGTGCCAGCTGGGGGTCGACCACTGAAGCTTTCTTT. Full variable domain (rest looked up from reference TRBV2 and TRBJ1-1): EPEVTQTPSHQVTQMGQEVILRCVPISNHLYFYWYRQILGQKVEFLVSFYNNEISEKSEIFDDQFSVERPDGSNFTLKIRSTKLEDSAMYFCASWGSTTEAFFGQGTRLTVV.